Following are 23 T cell receptor beta chains from one sample sequenced in a study of regulatory T cells in long-lasting Graves disease. Arm-PCR with iRepertoire HTBI primers amplified the CDR3 regions for these TCR beta libraries. TCRdb fed the multiplex PCR reads into MiXCR, producing one record per CDR3 protein. The sample shows 400,000 to 500,000 distinct CDR3 sequences, about 17% of them seen only once. Time point given: newly diagnosed GD, antithyroid drugs for less than 3 months. Construction of the TCR library relied on RNA isolated from PBMCs. This same sample was also part of a study on T cells in Graves' hyperthyroidism and ophthalmopathy.

The sample consisted of peripheral blood mononuclear cells (PBMCs), taken at new diagnosis, from a patient treated with antithyroid drugs. The receptor set was obtained from a woman under 40 with Graves disease.

This clonotype was seen many times. The J gene is TRBJ2-5, the V gene TRBV30; possible D gene TRBD2, 5 bases. Germline CDR1 and CDR2: GTSNPN and SVGIG (reference sequence). The CDR3 is 14 residues long. Between the trimmed V and J ends, which lost 4 bases and 5 bases, there was a span of 17 bases. The CDR3 DNA reads TGTGCCTGGAACGAGGGAGCGCGTGGGGAGACCCAGTACTTC. It codes for CAWNEGARGETQYF.

Worth noting for this clonotype: Possible read error: a much larger clone is one base away. This chain's CDR3 is CASSPGGTMLYEQYF. Here the CDR3 DNA reads TGTGCCAGCAGCCCCGGGGGGACCATGCTCTACGAGCAGTACTTC. The chain has TRBV7-9 and TRBJ2-7, with 7 bases lining up with TRBD2. V was clipped by 5 bases and J by 3 bases; unmatched bases: 10. Germline V gene data show CDR1 as SEHNR and CDR2 as FQNEAQ (reference sequence). The CDR3 is made up of 15 amino acids.

This clonotype was seen ten or more times. The V gene is TRBV28, the J gene TRBJ2-7, with D tentatively TRBD1 (5 bases). V lost 8 bases and J 0 bases, leaving 26 bases between the germline ends. CDR3 length equals 18 residues. Looked up from germline, CDR1 is MDHEN and CDR2 is SYDVKM. CDR3 DNA: TGTGCCAGCCTCACCCCCGGACAAGCCATCACCCTCTCCTACGAGCAGTACTTC. Translated: CASLTPGQAITLSYEQYF.

This clonotype was seen at least ten times. The rearrangement joins TRBV14 to TRBJ1-2; TRBD1 might be the D (5 bases). V lost 0 bases and J 8 bases, leaving 10 bases between the germline ends. The CDR3 totals 13 residues. Germline loops: CDR1 SGHDN, CDR2 FVKESK. The CDR3 nucleotides are TGTGCCAGCAGCCAAGATCAAAGGGACGGCTACACCTTC. It codes for CASSQDQRDGYTF.

The chain links TRBV29-1 to TRBJ2-1, with D possibly matching TRBD1 (5 bases). Germline loops: CDR1 SQVTM, CDR2 ANQGSEA. V dropped 0 bases and J dropped 4 bases, with 13 bases sitting between them. This CDR3 has 15 amino acids. CDR3: CSVEEGPSSYNEQFF. DNA of the CDR3: TGCAGCGTTGAAGAGGGGCCGAGCTCATACAATGAGCAGTTCTTC.

The rearrangement uses TRBV11-2 and TRBJ2-1; D gene unclear. The germline CDR1 and CDR2 sequences are SGHAT and FQNNGV. Trimming pared 0 bases from V and 8 bases from J, leaving 11 bases between. The CDR3 spans 14 residues. CDR3 DNA sequence: TGTGCCAGCAGCTTAGATCTTGGCCGGGATGAGCAGTTCTTC. This translates into CASSLDLGRDEQFF. Complete variable domain (other parts from reference TRBV11-2 and TRBJ2-1): EAGVAQSPRYKIIEKRQSVAFWCNPISGHATLYWYQQILGQGPKLLIQFQNNGVVDDSQLPKDRFSAERLKGVDSTLKIQPAKLEDSAVYLCASSLDLGRDEQFFGPGTRLTVL.

As regards this clonotype: This may stem from a read error, because a much larger clone lies one nucleotide away. This chain joins TRBV3-1 and TRBJ2-3, with 7 nucleotides matching TRBD1. This CDR3 comprises 15 residues. The germline gives CDR1 LGHDT, CDR2 YNNKEL (reference sequence). The V segment lost 5 bases and the J segment 2 bases; nucleotides outside the gene matches: 7. CDR3 protein: CASSTRQGVTDTQYF. CDR3 DNA: TGTGCCAGCAGCACCCGACAGGGTGTCACAGATACGCAGTATTTT.

This clonotype was recorded many times. The germline gene is not matched at one end of the junction; a read error may be the cause. The chain recombines TRBV28 with TRBJ2-7, with D perhaps assigned TRBD1 or TRBD2 (5 bases each). CDR1 MDHEN and CDR2 SYDVKM come from the germline V gene. This CDR3 has 16 amino acids. The CDR3 loop is CASSLSPAGLAYEQCF. DNA of the CDR3: TGTGCCAGCAGTCTTTCTCCGGCAGGGCTAGCCTACGAGCAGTGCTTC.

The gene calls are TRBV7-2 and TRBJ1-2, with 7 bases matching TRBD1. This CDR3 is 15 amino acids long. CDR1 is SGHTA and CDR2 is FQGNSA in the germline V gene. The J segment lost 4 bases and the V segment lost 5 bases, leaving 10 bases of the junction unmatched. CDR3 in amino acids: CASSITTGAAYGYTF. The CDR3, as DNA: TGTGCCAGCAGCATAACCACAGGGGCGGCCTATGGCTACACCTTC.

The J gene is TRBJ2-3, the V gene TRBV7-9; possibly TRBD1 for D (6 bases). The germline CDR1 and CDR2 sequences are SEHNR and FQNEAQ (reference sequence). With 0 bases removed from V and 1 base from J, the gap between germline ends came to 14 bases. The CDR3 is 17 residues long. Here the CDR3 DNA reads TGTGCCAGCAGCTTAGCCCCCAGGGGCCCCCGCACAGATACGCAGTATTTT. This gives the protein CASSLAPRGPRTDTQYF.

This chain uses TRBV5-1 with TRBJ1-4; D is undetermined. This CDR3 is 16 amino acids long. V was trimmed by 3 bases and J by 0 bases, leaving 12 bases between them. Germline V gene lookup returns CDR1 SGHRS and CDR2 YFSETQ. CDR3 DNA sequence: TGCGCCAGCAGCTACGAACAAATGGCAACTAATGAAAAACTGTTTTTT. Its translation: CASSYEQMATNEKLFF.

This clonotype was picked up a small number of times. The rearrangement joins TRBV7-9 to TRBJ2-7, with a weak D call TRBD1 (6 bases). Germline CDR1 and CDR2: SEHNR and FQNEAQ (reference sequence). The V gene lost 5 bases and the J gene lost 4 bases, with 12 bases spanning the gap. The CDR3 is 13 amino acids. CDR3 DNA sequence: TGTGCCAGCAGCCCCACCACAGGGTACGAGCAGTACTTC. Encoded protein: CASSPTTGYEQYF.

The rearrangement uses TRBV5-1 and TRBJ2-1; tentative D call: TRBD2 (5 bases). Per germline, CDR1 SGHRS and CDR2 YFSETQ. This CDR3 has 16 amino acids. The V gene lost 0 bases and the J gene lost 3 bases, with 13 bases spanning the gap. The CDR3 reads CASSLVGSTVYNEQFF. CDR3 nucleotide sequence: TGCGCCAGCAGCTTGGTGGGGAGTACGGTCTACAATGAGCAGTTCTTC. Supplemented by reference TRBV5-1 and TRBJ2-1, the full variable domain reads KAGVTQTPRYLIKTRGQQVTLSCSPISGHRSVSWYQQTPGQGLQFLFEYFSETQRNKGNFPGRFSGRQFSNSRSEMNVSTLELGDSALYLCASSLVGSTVYNEQFFGPGTRLTVL.

This clonotype was recorded a few times. V is TRBV12-3 or TRBV12-4 and J is TRBJ1-5, with D uncertain. CDR3 length: 13 residues. V was pared by 7 bases and J by 1 base, with 8 bases between. The CDR3 region has the DNA TGTGCCAGCATGGATGGGAGCAATCAGCCCCAGCATTTT. It encodes CASMDGSNQPQHF.

This clonotype was recorded at least ten times. The rearrangement uses TRBV3-1 and TRBJ2-7; 7 nucleotides match TRBD2. V trimming: 10 bases; J trimming: 1 base; junction bases outside the gene matches: 7. Germline lookup yields CDR1 LGHDT and CDR2 YNNKEL (reference sequence). The CDR3 covers 13 residues. CDR3 bases: TGTGCCACCGCCCTAGCGGAATCCTACGAGCAGTACTTC. Amino acids: CATALAESYEQYF.

CDR3 coding DNA: TGTGCCAGTAGTGCCCAGGGGGGTCTCAGCAATCAGCCCCAGCATTTT. Its protein product is CASSAQGGLSNQPQHF. The chain employs TRBV19 and TRBJ1-5; 7 nucleotides agree with TRBD1. Looked up from germline, CDR1 is LNHDA and CDR2 is SQIVND (reference sequence). This CDR3 comprises 16 residues. V was clipped by 5 bases and J by 1 base; unmatched bases: 8.

This clonotype has only a few counts. This sequence joins TRBV3-1 and TRBJ1-2, with D perhaps matching TRBD1 (5 bases). CDR1 LGHDT and CDR2 YNNKEL come from the germline V gene (reference sequence). Trimming left V 0 bases short and J 0 bases short, with 8 bases between. This CDR3 spans 15 amino acids. The DNA for the CDR3 is TGTGCCAGCAGCCAAGATTTACAGGCTAACTATGGCTACACCTTC. It translates to CASSQDLQANYGYTF. The full variable domain, completed using reference TRBV3-1 and TRBJ1-2, is DTAVSQTPKYLVTQMGNDKSIKCEQNLGHDTMYWYKQDSKKFLKIMFSYNNKELIINETVPNRFSPKSPDKAHLNLHINSLELGDSAVYFCASSQDLQANYGYTFGSGTRLTVV.

Many counts were recorded for this clonotype. The CDR3 coding sequence is TGTGCCATCAGTGGGGACAGTAACTATGGCTACACCTTC. As protein: CAISGDSNYGYTF. V gene TRBV10-3 combines with J gene TRBJ1-2, with TRBD1 identical over 7 bases. V was pared by 4 bases and J by 1 base, with 0 bases of the junction left unmatched. The CDR3 is made up of 13 amino acids. Germline V gives CDR1 ENHRY, CDR2 SYGVKD.

The gene calls are TRBV19 and TRBJ2-2; D is unresolved. Germline CDR1 LNHDA, CDR2 SQIVND (reference sequence). CDR3 length: 11 residues. Trimming stripped 5 bases from V and 11 bases from J, with 9 bases between. In nucleotides, the CDR3 is TGTGCCAGTAGTCCCGCGTCCGAGCTGTTTTTT. It is translated as CASSPASELFF.

This clonotype came up many times. The chain couples TRBV28 to TRBJ2-7, with a possible D match to TRBD2 (6 bases). Trimming pared 5 bases from V and 3 bases from J, leaving 11 bases between. Looked up from germline, CDR1 is MDHEN and CDR2 is SYDVKM. The CDR3 contains 13 residues. CDR3 region: CASSTGSNYEQYF. DNA for the CDR3: TGTGCCAGCAGTACCGGGAGTAACTACGAGCAGTACTTC.

This clonotype was counted only a few times. The V call is TRBV7-9, the J call TRBJ2-3; 10 bases are shared with TRBD1. This CDR3 is 15 amino acids long. V gave up 4 bases and J gave up 4 bases; unmatched junction bases: 5. Germline assignment: CDR1 SEHNR and CDR2 FQNEAQ (reference sequence). CDR3 sequence reads: CASSSLTGGPDTQYF. CDR3 bases: TGTGCCAGCAGCTCCCTGACAGGGGGCCCAGATACGCAGTATTTT.

The sample holds many counts of this clonotype. CDR3 sequence reads: CASRSGPTFEQFF. CDR3 nucleotides: TGTGCCAGCAGGTCGGGACCGACTTTTGAGCAGTTCTTC. The genes are TRBV12-3 or TRBV12-4 and TRBJ2-1; D may be TRBD1 or TRBD2 (5 bases each). The V end was cut by 6 bases, the J end by 9 bases, with 15 bases between. The CDR3 is 13 amino acids.

This clonotype was observed a handful of times. V usage is TRBV14 and J usage is TRBJ2-1, with D possibly TRBD1 on 6 matching bases. In germline, CDR1 is SGHDN, CDR2 FVKESK. This CDR3 is built from 19 residues. With 3 bases removed from V and 8 bases from J, the gap between germline ends came to 29 bases. The CDR3 sequence: CASSQRGRPGTLTFDEQFF. The CDR3 DNA reads as TGTGCCAGCAGCCAGAGAGGACGTCCCGGGACACTAACCTTCGATGAGCAGTTCTTC.